In this sample, the clone carrying this T cell receptor beta chain turned up a few times. The entry originates in a study of blood T cell repertoires in COVID-19. About the research overall: From the United States, Italy and Spain came samples of acute and convalescent COVID-19. Nucleic acid was either cDNA or gDNA, and it came from T cells, B-cell-depleted T cells, or PBMCs.

As originally analysed: Researchers report that nucleated cell counts were estimated from reference gene primer amplification. Libraries were prepared by immunoSEQ multiplex PCR; TCRdb keeps only in-frame clonotypes and omits some of them. The V and J calls and the clone size are those of that table, but D and trimming were determined from the DNA. The table lists 85,000 to 110,000 clones, about 87% of them singletons. Germline-derived CDR1 and CDR2 are MNHEY and SVGEGT. The CDR3 has 14 residues. V was clipped by 0 bases and J by 3 bases, with 6 bases between them. This chain connects TRBV6-2 or TRBV6-3 to TRBJ1-5; tentative D call: TRBD1 (5 bases). The clonotype comes from a human donor in a cohort sampled during active or convalescent COVID-19. Sample: peripheral blood. The CDR3 DNA sequence: TGTGCCAGCAGTTACTCAGGGGACAATCAGCCCCAGCATTTT. Translating it yields CASSYSGDNQPQHF.